One sample yielded the 21 T cell receptor beta chains listed below, sequenced in a study of T cell responses to AZD1222 COVID-19 vaccine. The data were produced by immunoSEQ multiplex PCR, yet TCRdb's version contains in-frame clones alone and is incomplete. The sample has about 63,000 clones; roughly four fifths are singletons. Specimen: peripheral blood, collected 28 days after the second AZD1222 dose. These receptors originate from an adult who received the AZD1222 COVID-19 vaccine.

The chain is built from TRBV6-1 and TRBJ2-7; TRBD2 matches at 8 bases. V lost 4 bases and J lost 2; bases outside the gene matches: 13. Germline CDR1 MNHNS, CDR2 SASEGT. The CDR3 runs to 17 residues. This chain's CDR3 is CASSAAVGRGETYEQYF. As DNA, the CDR3 is TGTGCCAGCAGTGCCGCGGTGGGGCGGGGGGAGACCTACGAGCAGTACTTC.

This clone was recorded a few times. This chain links TRBV6-5 with TRBJ2-5; 7 bases align to TRBD1. This CDR3 region has 15 residues. Germline CDR1 reads MNHEY; CDR2 reads SVGAGI. Trimming removed 6 bases from V and 2 bases from J; junction bases left unmatched: 9. The CDR3 nucleotides are TGTGCCAGCAGCCGGGACAGCATATCACAAGAGACCCAGTACTTC. Encoded protein: CASSRDSISQETQYF.

This clone was seen a handful of times. The V gene is TRBV18, the J gene TRBJ2-5; D is unclear. This CDR3 region has 13 residues. Germline V gene lookup returns CDR1 KGHSH and CDR2 LQKENI. Between the trimmed V and J ends, which lost 3 bases and 4 bases, there was a span of 9 bases. CDR3 in amino acids: CASSPERIETQYF. The CDR3 bases are TGTGCCAGCTCACCGGAACGCATAGAGACCCAGTACTTC.

The chain employs TRBV5-4 and TRBJ1-3; TRBD1 matches at 9 bases. Germline CDR1 SGHNT, CDR2 YYREEE (reference sequence). After removal of 3 bases from V and 0 bases from J, the junction contained 4 bases not matched to a gene. The CDR3 consists of 16 residues. The CDR3 spells CASSSGTGRSGNTIYF. The CDR3 DNA reads as TGTGCCAGCAGCTCCGGGACAGGGCGCTCTGGAAACACCATATATTTT.

The chain is built from TRBV5-1 and TRBJ2-7; 7 bases match TRBD2. Germline lookup yields CDR1 SGHRS and CDR2 YFSETQ. This CDR3 has 14 amino acids. V lost 0 bases and J lost 5; bases outside the gene matches: 5. The CDR3 reads CASSLAVLADEQYF. CDR3 DNA: TGCGCCAGCAGCTTGGCCGTGCTAGCGGACGAGCAGTACTTC.

The chain has TRBV5-1 and TRBJ2-1, with D perhaps TRBD1 (5 bases). V dropped 0 bases and J dropped 5 bases, with 12 bases sitting between them. This CDR3 has 15 amino acids. The germline CDR1 and CDR2 sequences are SGHRS and YFSETQ. The DNA of the CDR3 is TGCGCCAGCAGCTTGGTGGGGCCGGGTAACAATGAGCAGTTCTTC. Protein: CASSLVGPGNNEQFF. Full variable domain (outside the CDR3, taken from reference TRBV5-1 and TRBJ2-1): KAGVTQTPRYLIKTRGQQVTLSCSPISGHRSVSWYQQTPGQGLQFLFEYFSETQRNKGNFPGRFSGRQFSNSRSEMNVSTLELGDSALYLCASSLVGPGNNEQFFGPGTRLTVL.

This sequence joins TRBV3-1 (or the pseudogene TRBV3-2) and TRBJ2-7; TRBD2 is a possible D gene (7 bases). Trimming took 11 bases from V and 6 from J, leaving 29 bases between them. This CDR3 contains 16 residues. CDR1 and CDR2 (germline): LGHDT, YNNKEL (reference sequence). This CDR3 reads CASAPHGRQGLGEQYF. Here the CDR3 DNA reads TGTGCCTCGGCCCCGCACGGGAGGCAGGGGTTAGGCGAGCAGTACTTC.

The V and J genes are TRBV7-9 and TRBJ2-3; TRBD1 is a possible D gene (5 bases). The CDR3 sequence is 13 residues long. Trimming stripped 2 bases from V and 8 bases from J, with 11 bases between. The V gene's germline CDR1 is SEHNR and CDR2 FQNEAQ (reference sequence). The CDR3 region has the DNA TGTGCCAGCAGCTTAATCAGGGCACGTACGCAGTATTTT. Protein sequence: CASSLIRARTQYF.

This chain joins TRBV4-1 and TRBJ1-1; D remains unclear. From germline, CDR1 is MGHRA and CDR2 YSYEKL. This CDR3 is 14 amino acids long. V lost 4 bases, J lost 0 bases, and 9 bases lay in between. The CDR3 reads CASSRPTLNTEAFF. CDR3 DNA sequence: TGCGCCAGCAGCCGTCCAACGTTGAACACTGAAGCTTTCTTT.

The chain employs TRBV7-6 and TRBJ2-3, with D possibly TRBD1 on 8 matching bases. V was clipped by 1 base and J by 10 bases, with 12 bases between them. The CDR3 is made up of 13 amino acids. Germline V lookup: CDR1 SGHVS, CDR2 FNYEAQ. The CDR3 loop is CASSLGEGQAQYF. The CDR3 DNA is TGTGCCAGCAGCTTAGGGGAGGGACAGGCGCAGTATTTT.

The V call is TRBV7-2, the J call TRBJ2-4; TRBD2 aligns across 9 bases. CDR3 length equals 13 residues. Germline assignment: CDR1 SGHTA and CDR2 FQGNSA. V was pared by 1 base and J by 15 bases, with 7 bases of the junction left unmatched. CDR3: CASSLEGGGALYF. Here the CDR3 DNA reads TGTGCCAGCAGCTTAGAGGGCGGGGGGGCTTTGTACTTC.

This clone was detected once. The same CDR3 can be traced to other DNA sequences in this sample. The chain combines TRBV27 with TRBJ1-5; tentatively, D is TRBD1 (5 bases). This CDR3 spans 14 amino acids. The V end lost 2 bases, the J end lost 3 bases, and 8 bases lay between the germline ends. CDR1 and CDR2 from the germline V gene are MNHEY and SMNVEV (reference sequence). In DNA, the CDR3 is TGTGCCAGCAGTTTACGACAGTTCAATCAGCCCCAGCATTTT. Amino acids: CASSLRQFNQPQHF.

The chain has TRBV5-1 and TRBJ2-2; D is ambiguous. CDR3 length: 15 amino acids. Per germline, CDR1 SGHRS and CDR2 YFSETQ. V lost 0 bases to trimming and J lost 4 bases, with 10 bases between them. The DNA of the CDR3 is TGCGCCAGCAGCTTGGCCTTTGTCGGCACCGGGGAGCTGTTTTTT. This gives the protein CASSLAFVGTGELFF.

This rearrangement joins TRBV6-4 to TRBJ2-3, with TRBD2 matching over 9 bases. Germline V gene lookup returns CDR1 MRHNA and CDR2 SNTAGT. The CDR3 loop spans 13 amino acids. J gave up 4 bases and V 8 bases, and 4 bases lay outside the gene matches. For the CDR3, the DNA is TGTGCCAGCGGAGCGGGGGGCCCAGATACGCAGTATTTT. Protein sequence: CASGAGGPDTQYF.

V gene TRBV5-8 combines with J gene TRBJ2-7, with 8 positions matching TRBD2. The CDR3 spans 14 residues. The junction had 8 bases not matched to a gene; V was cut back by 6 bases and J by 3 bases. From germline, CDR1 is SGHTS and CDR2 YDEGEE. CDR3 in DNA: TGTGCCAGCAAATACGGGGGGGGAGACTACGAGCAGTACTTC. It is translated as CASKYGGGDYEQYF. The full variable domain, completed using reference TRBV5-8 and TRBJ2-7, is EAGVTQSPTHLIKTRGQQATLRCSPISGHTSVYWYQQALGLGLQFLLWYDEGEERNRGNFPPRFSGRQFPNYSSELNVNALELEDSALYLCASKYGGGDYEQYFGPGTRLTVT.

V and J are TRBV5-1 and TRBJ1-6; D is uncertain. V dropped 0 bases and J dropped 9 bases, with 16 bases sitting between them. Germline CDR1 SGHRS, CDR2 YFSETQ. The CDR3 loop spans 16 amino acids. The CDR3 sequence: CASSLVVAPPGSPLHF. CDR3 DNA: TGCGCCAGCAGCTTGGTGGTGGCGCCGCCCGGTTCACCCCTCCACTTT.

V and J are TRBV19 and TRBJ2-2; tentatively, D is TRBD1 (6 bases). CDR1 is LNHDA and CDR2 is SQIVND in the germline V gene (reference sequence). This CDR3 has 15 residues. The V end was cut by 4 bases, the J end by 6 bases, with 15 bases between. CDR3 in amino acids: CASSTLTGSAGELFF. CDR3 DNA sequence: TGTGCCAGTAGTACCCTGACAGGATCGGCCGGGGAGCTGTTTTTT.

The chain's CDR3 is CASSEVATVMNTEAFF. The CDR3 DNA is TGTGCCAGCAGTGAAGTGGCGACAGTCATGAACACTGAAGCTTTCTTT. This chain links TRBV2 with TRBJ1-1; D is possibly TRBD1 (5 bases). CDR1 is SNHLY, CDR2 FYNNEI, per germline. Trimming took off 1 base at V and 0 bases at J, with 12 bases between the two ends. CDR3 size: 16 residues.

The chain joins TRBV28 to TRBJ1-1; 7 nucleotides agree with TRBD1. The ends lost 4 bases at V and 0 bases at J; junction bases unmatched: 2. The CDR3 runs 14 residues. Germline assignment: CDR1 MDHEN and CDR2 SYDVKM. CDR3 residues: CASSSTGLNTEAFF. CDR3 nucleotide sequence: TGTGCCAGCAGTTCGACAGGGCTGAACACTGAAGCTTTCTTT.

The chain uses TRBV19 and TRBJ1-5; 9 nucleotides match TRBD1. V was clipped by 3 bases and J by 3 bases; unmatched bases: 3. In germline, CDR1 is LNHDA, CDR2 SQIVND (reference sequence). The CDR3 loop spans 15 amino acids. The CDR3, as DNA: TGTGCCAGTAGTATTAGGACAGGGGCCAATCAGCCCCAGCATTTT. It yields the protein CASSIRTGANQPQHF.

The chain uses TRBV5-3 and TRBJ1-6; D unresolved. TRBV5-3 is an open reading frame whose function is uncertain. The V and J ends lost 3 bases and 6 bases respectively, with 16 bases between them. The CDR3 spans 16 residues. The CDR3 loop reads CARSYTENLLNSPLHF. CDR3 nucleotide sequence: TGTGCCAGAAGCTACACGGAAAACCTCCTTAATTCACCCCTCCACTTT.